The clone carrying this TCR beta chain was counted only a few times. Each CDR3 protein gets one entry after TCRdb re-called the RT-PCR reads with MiXCR. This table holds about 110,000 distinct CDR3 sequences, approximately 40% found once. The source of the sample is a study of patients and donors after allogeneic stem cell transplantation. CDR1 and CDR2 from the germline V gene are SGHDT and YYEEEE. V lost 3 bases to trimming and J lost 3 bases; unmatched junction nucleotides: 3. The CDR3 length is 14 residues. Sequenced: blood, either unsorted or a sorted T cell fraction (not recorded which). The TCR sequence derives from a human donor who was either an allogeneic HSCT recipient or a stem cell or donor lymphocyte infusion donor (not recorded which). It is not recorded whose cells these are; they may come from a transplant donor. The chain has TRBV5-6 and TRBJ2-7; TRBD1 aligns across 10 bases. In DNA, the CDR3 is TGTGCCAGCAGCTCGGGACAGGGGATCTACGAGCAGTACTTC. Encoded protein: CASSSGQGIYEQYF. The full variable domain, its missing parts supplied by reference TRBV5-6 and TRBJ2-7, is DAGVTQSPTHLIKTRGQQVTLRCSPKSGHDTVSWYQQALGQGPQFIFQYYEEEERQRGNFPDRFSGHQFPNYSSELNVNALLLGDSALYLCASSSGQGIYEQYFGPGTRLTVT.